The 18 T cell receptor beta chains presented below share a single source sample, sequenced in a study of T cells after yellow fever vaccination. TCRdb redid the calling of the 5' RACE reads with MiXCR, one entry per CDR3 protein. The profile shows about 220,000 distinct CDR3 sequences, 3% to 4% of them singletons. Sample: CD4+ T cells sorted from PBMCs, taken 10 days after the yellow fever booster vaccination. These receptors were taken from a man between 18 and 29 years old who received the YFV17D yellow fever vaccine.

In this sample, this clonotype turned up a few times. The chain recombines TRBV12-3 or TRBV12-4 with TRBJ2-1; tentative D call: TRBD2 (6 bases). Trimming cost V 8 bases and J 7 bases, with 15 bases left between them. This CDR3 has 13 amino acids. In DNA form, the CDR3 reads TGTGCCAGCCAGGGAGGAAACGCTAATGAGCAGTTCTTC. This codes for CASQGGNANEQFF.

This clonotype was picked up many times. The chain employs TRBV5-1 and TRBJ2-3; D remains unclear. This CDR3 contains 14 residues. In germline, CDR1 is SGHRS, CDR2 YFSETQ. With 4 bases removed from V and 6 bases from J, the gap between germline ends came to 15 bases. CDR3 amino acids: CASSPRVVVDTQYF. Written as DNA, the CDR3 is TGCGCCAGCAGCCCCAGAGTAGTGGTTGATACGCAGTATTTT.

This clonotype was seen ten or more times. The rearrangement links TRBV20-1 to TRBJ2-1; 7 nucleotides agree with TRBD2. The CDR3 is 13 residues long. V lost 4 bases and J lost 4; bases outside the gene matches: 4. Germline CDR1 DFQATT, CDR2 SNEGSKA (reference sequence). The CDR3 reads CSAMGGLYNEQFF. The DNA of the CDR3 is TGCAGTGCTATGGGAGGGCTATACAATGAGCAGTTCTTC.

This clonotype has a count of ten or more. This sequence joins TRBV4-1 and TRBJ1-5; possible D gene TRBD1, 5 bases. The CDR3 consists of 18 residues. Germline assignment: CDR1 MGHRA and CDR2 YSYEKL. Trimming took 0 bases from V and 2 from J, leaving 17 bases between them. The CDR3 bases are TGCGCCAGCAGCCAAGAAGGGGTCGGGGCACGCGGCAATCAGCCCCAGCATTTT. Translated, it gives CASSQEGVGARGNQPQHF.

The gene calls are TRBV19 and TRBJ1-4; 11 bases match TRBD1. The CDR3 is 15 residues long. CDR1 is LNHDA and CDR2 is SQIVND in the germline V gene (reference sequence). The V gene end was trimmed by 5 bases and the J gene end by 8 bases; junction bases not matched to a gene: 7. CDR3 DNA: TGTGCCAGTAGTGCCCCGGGACAGGGGGAGGAAAAACTGTTTTTT. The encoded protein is CASSAPGQGEEKLFF.

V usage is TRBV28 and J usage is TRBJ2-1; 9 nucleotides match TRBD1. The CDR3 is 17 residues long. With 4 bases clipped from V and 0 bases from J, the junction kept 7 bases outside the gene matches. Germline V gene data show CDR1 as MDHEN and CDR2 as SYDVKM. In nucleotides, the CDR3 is TGTGCCAGCAGTTGGGGACAGGGACGGGGCTCCTACAATGAGCAGTTCTTC. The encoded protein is CASSWGQGRGSYNEQFF.

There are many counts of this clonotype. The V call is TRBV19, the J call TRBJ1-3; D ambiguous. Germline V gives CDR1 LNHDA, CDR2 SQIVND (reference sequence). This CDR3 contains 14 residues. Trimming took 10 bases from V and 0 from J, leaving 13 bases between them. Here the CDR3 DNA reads TGTGCCATACGACCGGACCTCTCTGGAAACACCATATATTTT. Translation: CAIRPDLSGNTIYF.

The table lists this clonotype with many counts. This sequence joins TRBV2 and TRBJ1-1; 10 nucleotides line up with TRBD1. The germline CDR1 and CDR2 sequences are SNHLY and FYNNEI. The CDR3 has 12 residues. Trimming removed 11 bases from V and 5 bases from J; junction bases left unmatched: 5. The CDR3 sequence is CAGRTGGTEAFF. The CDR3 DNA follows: TGTGCCGGACGGACAGGGGGGACTGAAGCTTTCTTT. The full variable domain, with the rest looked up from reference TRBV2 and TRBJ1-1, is EPEVTQTPSHQVTQMGQEVILRCVPISNHLYFYWYRQILGQKVEFLVSFYNNEISEKSEIFDDQFSVERPDGSNFTLKIRSTKLEDSAMYFCAGRTGGTEAFFGQGTRLTVV.

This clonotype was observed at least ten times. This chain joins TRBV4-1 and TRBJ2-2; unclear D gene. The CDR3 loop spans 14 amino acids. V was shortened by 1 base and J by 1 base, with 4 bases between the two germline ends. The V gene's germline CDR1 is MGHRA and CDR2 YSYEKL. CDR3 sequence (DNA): TGCGCCAGCAGCCAAGGACGGAACACCGGGGAGCTGTTTTTT. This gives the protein CASSQGRNTGELFF.

The CDR3 region has the DNA TGTGCCAGCAGTTTCAGGGGCTACTATGGCTACACCTTC. Translated: CASSFRGYYGYTF. The chain is built from TRBV27 and TRBJ1-2; possibly TRBD1 for D (6 bases). The CDR3 sequence is 13 residues long. Deletions cut 3 bases from V and 3 bases from J, with 8 bases between. The germline V gene encodes CDR1 MNHEY and CDR2 SMNVEV (reference sequence).

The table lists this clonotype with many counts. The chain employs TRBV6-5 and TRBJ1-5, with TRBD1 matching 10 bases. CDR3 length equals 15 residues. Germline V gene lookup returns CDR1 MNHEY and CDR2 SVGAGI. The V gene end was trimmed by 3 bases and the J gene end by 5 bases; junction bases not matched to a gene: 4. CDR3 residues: CASSYSGTGDQPQHF. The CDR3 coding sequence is TGTGCCAGCAGTTATTCCGGGACAGGGGATCAGCCCCAGCATTTT.

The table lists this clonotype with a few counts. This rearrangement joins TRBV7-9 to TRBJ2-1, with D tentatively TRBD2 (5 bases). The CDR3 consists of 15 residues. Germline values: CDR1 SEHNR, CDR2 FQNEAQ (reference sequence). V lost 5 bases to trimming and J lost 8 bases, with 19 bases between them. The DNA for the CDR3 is TGTGCCAGCAGCCCAAAGCGGAGTGTATGGGATGAGCAGTTCTTC. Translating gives CASSPKRSVWDEQFF.

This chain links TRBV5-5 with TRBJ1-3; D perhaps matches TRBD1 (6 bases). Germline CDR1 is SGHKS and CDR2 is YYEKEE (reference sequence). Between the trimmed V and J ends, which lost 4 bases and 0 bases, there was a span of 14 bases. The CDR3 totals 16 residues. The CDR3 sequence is CASSPDDRYSGNTIYF. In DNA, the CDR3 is TGTGCCAGCAGCCCAGACGACAGGTACTCTGGAAACACCATATATTTT.

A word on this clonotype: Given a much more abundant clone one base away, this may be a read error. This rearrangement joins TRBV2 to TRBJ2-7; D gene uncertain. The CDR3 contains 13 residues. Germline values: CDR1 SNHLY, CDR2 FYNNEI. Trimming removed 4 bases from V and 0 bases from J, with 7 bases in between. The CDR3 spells CASSAPPSYEQYF. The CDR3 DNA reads TGTGCCAGCAGTGCCCCCCCCTCCTACGAGCAGTACTTC.

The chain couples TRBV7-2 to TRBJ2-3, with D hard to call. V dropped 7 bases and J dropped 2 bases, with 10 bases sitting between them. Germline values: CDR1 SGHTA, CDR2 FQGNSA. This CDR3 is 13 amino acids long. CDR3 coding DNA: TGTGCCAGCACCTTTCAAGTCACAGATACGCAGTATTTT. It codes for CASTFQVTDTQYF.

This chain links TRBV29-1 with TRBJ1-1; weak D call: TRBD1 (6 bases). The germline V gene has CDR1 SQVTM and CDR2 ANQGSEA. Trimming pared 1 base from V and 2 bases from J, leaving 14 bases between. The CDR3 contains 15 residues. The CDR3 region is CSVEGVGGANTEAFF. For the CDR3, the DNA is TGCAGCGTTGAAGGGGTAGGGGGGGCAAACACTGAAGCTTTCTTT.

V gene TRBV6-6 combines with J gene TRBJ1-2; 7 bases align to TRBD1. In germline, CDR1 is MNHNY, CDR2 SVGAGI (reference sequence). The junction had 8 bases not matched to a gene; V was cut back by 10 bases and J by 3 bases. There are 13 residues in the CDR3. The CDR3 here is CAIGRDSYYGYTF. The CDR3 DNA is TGTGCCATCGGCCGGGACAGCTACTATGGCTACACCTTC.

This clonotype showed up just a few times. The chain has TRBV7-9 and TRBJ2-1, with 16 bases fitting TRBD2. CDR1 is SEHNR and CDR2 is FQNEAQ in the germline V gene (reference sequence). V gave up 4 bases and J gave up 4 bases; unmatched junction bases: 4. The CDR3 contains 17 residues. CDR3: CASSSGLAGGLYNEQFF. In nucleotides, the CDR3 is TGTGCCAGCAGCTCGGGACTAGCGGGGGGGCTATACAATGAGCAGTTCTTC.